These 14 T cell receptor beta chains were all obtained from the same sample, sequenced in a study of shared clonotypes between healthy human individuals. Using immunoSEQ multiplex PCR, the repertoire was profiled, and TCRdb retains in-frame clones only, with some absent. The sample includes approximately 1,500,000 clones, about 98% of them seen just once. Source material: naive CD4+ T cells sorted from blood. The subset denotes: CD45RA+ positively selected. The receptor set was obtained from a man aged 30 to 39 in good health.

The gene calls are TRBV2 and TRBJ1-2; 9 bases are shared with TRBD1. CDR1 and CDR2 from the germline V gene are SNHLY and FYNNEI. V shed 9 bases, J shed 7 bases, and the junction held 12 bases outside the gene matches. The CDR3 consists of 14 residues. DNA for the CDR3: TGTGCCAGAGAAGAAAGACAGGGGGTCTTTGGCTACACCTTC. Translating gives CAREERQGVFGYTF.

Turning to this clone: In the same sample, other DNA sequences code for this CDR3. The chain employs TRBV5-1 and TRBJ2-1; 11 nucleotides align to TRBD2. The V segment lost 3 bases and the J segment 3 bases; nucleotides outside the gene matches: 2. Germline V gene sequence: CDR1 SGHRS, CDR2 YFSETQ. The length of the CDR3 is 15 residues. CDR3 DNA sequence: TGCGCCAGCAGCTATGGACTAGCGGGCTACAATGAGCAGTTCTTC. This sequence encodes CASSYGLAGYNEQFF.

The chain uses TRBV6-5 and TRBJ2-1; 10 positions match TRBD2. Germline V gives CDR1 MNHEY, CDR2 SVGAGI. This CDR3 spans 14 amino acids. V lost 6 bases, J lost 8 bases, and 7 bases stayed unmatched. The CDR3, as DNA: TGTGCCAGCAGCCACCTAGCGGGGGAGGATGAGCAGTTCTTC. Translating it yields CASSHLAGEDEQFF.

The chain combines TRBV19 with TRBJ1-3; D remains ambiguous. This CDR3 has 14 residues. V was clipped by 0 bases and J by 2 bases, with 5 bases between them. The V gene's germline CDR1 is LNHDA and CDR2 SQIVND (reference sequence). CDR3 sequence reads: CASSIEGTGNTIYF. CDR3 sequence (DNA): TGTGCCAGTAGTATAGAGGGGACTGGAAACACCATATATTTT.

The V call is TRBV5-1, the J call TRBJ2-5; no clear D gene. V lost 1 base, J lost 1 base, and 17 bases lay in between. The CDR3 contains 17 residues. Germline V gene lookup returns CDR1 SGHRS and CDR2 YFSETQ. The CDR3 DNA reads TGCGCCAGCAGCTTGAGCCCCGTACGAGCGCTCCAAGAGACCCAGTACTTC. Translated: CASSLSPVRALQETQYF. The whole variable domain, filled in from reference TRBV5-1 and TRBJ2-5, reads KAGVTQTPRYLIKTRGQQVTLSCSPISGHRSVSWYQQTPGQGLQFLFEYFSETQRNKGNFPGRFSGRQFSNSRSEMNVSTLELGDSALYLCASSLSPVRALQETQYFGPGTRLLVL.

The genes are TRBV27 and TRBJ2-7, with TRBD1 matching 12 bases. The CDR3 is made up of 15 amino acids. Germline lookup yields CDR1 MNHEY and CDR2 SMNVEV (reference sequence). V gave up 1 base and J gave up 7 bases; unmatched junction bases: 5. This CDR3 reads CASSLFRDRGQEQYF. The CDR3, as DNA: TGTGCCAGCAGTTTATTCCGGGACAGGGGGCAGGAGCAGTACTTC.

This clone was counted once. The rearrangement uses TRBV5-1 and TRBJ2-7; perhaps D is TRBD1 or TRBD2 (7 bases each). The V end lost 1 base, the J end lost 2 bases, and 10 bases lay between the germline ends. The CDR3 extends over 14 amino acids. The germline gives CDR1 SGHRS, CDR2 YFSETQ. CDR3 protein: CASSLQGGPYEQYF. The CDR3 DNA is TGCGCCAGCAGCTTGCAGGGGGGGCCCTACGAGCAGTACTTC.

The J gene is TRBJ2-6, the V gene TRBV5-1; the D is unclear. CDR1 and CDR2 from the germline V gene are SGHRS and YFSETQ. Trimming removed 1 base from V and 0 bases from J, with 11 bases in between. The CDR3 spans 17 residues. The CDR3 region has the DNA TGCGCCAGCAGCTTGAGTTTCGGCTTCTCTGGGGCCAACGTCCTGACTTTC. Protein: CASSLSFGFSGANVLTF.

The J gene is TRBJ2-1, the V gene TRBV2; TRBD2 is a possible D gene (6 bases). CDR3 size: 13 residues. Trimming removed 2 bases from V and 10 bases from J, with 12 bases in between. In germline, CDR1 is SNHLY, CDR2 FYNNEI. The CDR3 protein is CASSERTEGEQFF. In nucleotides, the CDR3 is TGTGCCAGCAGTGAAAGGACGGAGGGGGAGCAGTTCTTC. The whole variable domain, filled in from reference TRBV2 and TRBJ2-1, reads EPEVTQTPSHQVTQMGQEVILRCVPISNHLYFYWYRQILGQKVEFLVSFYNNEISEKSEIFDDQFSVERPDGSNFTLKIRSTKLEDSAMYFCASSERTEGEQFFGPGTRLTVL.

This clone was picked up one time. Other DNA sequences in the same sample also yield this CDR3. This rearrangement joins TRBV18 to TRBJ2-3, with 7 bases fitting TRBD1. Trimming took 3 bases from V and 1 from J; bases not matched to a gene: 4. Germline V gene lookup returns CDR1 KGHSH and CDR2 LQKENI. The CDR3 consists of 15 residues. For the CDR3, the DNA is TGTGCCAGCTCACCGCTAGGGGGCGGCACAGATACGCAGTATTTT. This encodes CASSPLGGGTDTQYF.

The gene calls are TRBV6-1 and TRBJ1-1; D is uncertain. The V end was cut by 3 bases, the J end by 5 bases, with 13 bases between. Looked up from germline, CDR1 is MNHNS and CDR2 is SASEGT. The CDR3 runs 14 residues. The CDR3 nucleotides are TGTGCCAGCAGTGATTTTTCCCGGAGGACTGAAGCTTTCTTT. This encodes CASSDFSRRTEAFF.

V gene TRBV2 combines with J gene TRBJ2-2, with D hard to call. Trimming cost V 6 bases and J 0 bases, with 5 bases left between them. The CDR3 runs 13 residues. Germline values: CDR1 SNHLY, CDR2 FYNNEI. The CDR3, as DNA: TGTGCCAGCAGATTCGCGAACACCGGGGAGCTGTTTTTT. Residues: CASRFANTGELFF.

The gene calls are TRBV19 and TRBJ2-2, with D possibly being TRBD2 (6 bases). The germline CDR1 and CDR2 sequences are LNHDA and SQIVND (reference sequence). V was shortened by 7 bases and J by 3 bases, with 12 bases between the two germline ends. The CDR3 totals 14 residues. For the CDR3, the DNA is TGTGCCAGTAATCCCGGAGGGTACACCGGGGAGCTGTTTTTT. Protein product: CASNPGGYTGELFF.

The chain employs TRBV2 and TRBJ1-5; no clear D gene. CDR3 size: 16 residues. CDR1 is SNHLY, CDR2 FYNNEI, per germline. Trimming left V 1 base short and J 7 bases short, with 17 bases between. The CDR3 sequence: CASSEGGRRERQPQHF. In nucleotides, the CDR3 is TGTGCCAGCAGTGAAGGCGGGCGGAGGGAGAGACAGCCCCAGCATTTT.